Following are 15 T cell receptor beta chains from one sample sequenced in a study of T cells in women clearing cervical HPV infection. The assay was immunoSEQ multiplex PCR, and TCRdb's table has in-frame clones only and misses some. Seen in this sample are roughly 30,000 clones; the ten most common clones hold roughly 17%. The sequencing input was blood buffy coat. The receptors were gathered from a woman aged 18-70 years with a cervical HPV16 infection that either progressed to CIN3+ or cleared (not recorded which).

A word on this clone: Read sequence stops 3 residues before the CDR3 end, and the germline J gene provides the missing end. This chain uses TRBV6-4 with TRBJ2-5; D is unclear. The CDR3 runs 13 residues. V dropped 2 bases and J dropped 1 base, with 5 bases sitting between them. Per germline, CDR1 MRHNA and CDR2 SNTAGT. The CDR3 bases that were read are TGTGCCAGCAGTGACAGGGTCCAAGAGACC. It yields the protein CASSDRVQET. The full CDR3 protein reads CASSDRVQETQYF.

Here the CDR3 reads CSVLGLPSSYNEQFF. CDR3 bases read: TGCAGCGTTCTAGGACTTCCTAGCTCCTACAATGAG. The rearrangement uses TRBV29-1 and TRBJ2-1; maybe TRBD2 (5 bases). The CDR3 end falls 3 residues outside the read, so it is completed with the germline J gene. Germline CDR1 reads SQVTM; CDR2 reads ANQGSEA. The length of the CDR3 is 15 residues. V lost 5 bases to trimming and J lost 0 bases, with 14 bases between them.

A note on this clone: Coverage ceases 3 residues before the CDR3 finishes, and the germline J gene fills in the end. The chain carries TRBV18 and TRBJ2-7, with TRBD2 as a possible D gene (5 bases). Germline CDR1 reads KGHSH; CDR2 reads LQKENI. The CDR3 is 14 amino acids. Trimming stripped 0 bases from V and 5 bases from J, with 11 bases between. The covered CDR3 bases are TGTGCCAGCTCACCACCAGAGGGTCACGACGAG. Its translation is CASSPPEGHDE. The entire CDR3 protein reads CASSPPEGHDEQYF.

As for this clone: The read gets to within 3 residues of the CDR3 end, and the germline J gene fills in the rest. The chain combines TRBV18 with TRBJ2-4, with D perhaps given as TRBD1 or TRBD2 (5 bases each). Germline lookup yields CDR1 KGHSH and CDR2 LQKENI. CDR3 length equals 15 residues. This chain's CDR3 is CASSPRGDSPEGQYF. The part of the CDR3 DNA that was read is TGTGCCAGCTCACCAAGGGGAGACAGCCCCGAGGGT. Combining the CDR3 with reference TRBV18 and TRBJ2-4 gives the whole variable domain NAGVMQNPRHLVRRRGQEARLRCSPMKGHSHVYWYRQLPEEGLKFMVYLQKENIIDESGMPKERFSAEFPKEGPSILRIQQVVRGDSAAYFCASSPRGDSPEGQYFGAGTRLSVL.

The DNA read from the CDR3 is TGCAGTGCTAACAGGGGCCCCGGGGAGACC. The encoded protein is CSANRGPGET. The CDR3 as a whole reads CSANRGPGETQYF. V is TRBV20-1 and J is TRBJ2-5, with 7 nucleotides matching TRBD1. The observed sequence ends 3 residues before the CDR3 terminus, with the missing tail filled in from the germline J gene. Trimming removed 4 bases from V and 5 bases from J; junction bases left unmatched: 7. The CDR3 runs to 13 residues. Germline lookup yields CDR1 DFQATT and CDR2 SNEGSKA (reference sequence).

Worth noting for this clone: The read ends 3 residues before the CDR3 terminus; that terminus is restored from the germline J gene. Other DNA sequences from this sample encode an identical CDR3 as well. The chain couples TRBV7-9 to TRBJ1-3; TRBD1 agrees at 8 bases. Germline trimming cut 4 bases from V and 3 bases from J; bases unmatched to any gene: 2. The CDR3 is 14 residues long. The germline V gene encodes CDR1 SEHNR and CDR2 FQNEAQ (reference sequence). CDR3 bases read: TGTGCCAGCAGCTCGACAGGGGTTGGAAACACC. Its protein is CASSSTGVGNT. The whole CDR3 is CASSSTGVGNTIYF.

In the case of this clone: The read falls 3 residues short of the CDR3 end, and the missing part is taken from the germline J gene. The rearrangement uses TRBV20-1 and TRBJ1-2, with 7 nucleotides matching TRBD1. Per the germline V gene, CDR1 is DFQATT and CDR2 is SNEGSKA (reference sequence). This CDR3 is 13 amino acids long. The covered CDR3 bases are TGCAGTGCTGAACCGGGACAGACCTACGAC. Protein product: CSAEPGQTYD. The whole CDR3 sequence reads CSAEPGQTYDYTF.

A note on this clone: The read falls 3 residues short of the CDR3 end, and the missing part is taken from the germline J gene. This chain uses TRBV20-1 with TRBJ1-1, with 8 bases lining up with TRBD1. Germline V gives CDR1 DFQATT, CDR2 SNEGSKA (reference sequence). This CDR3 has 11 residues. Partial CDR3 DNA: TGCAGTGCTAGATGGGACAGGTGG. It encodes CSARWDRW. The entire CDR3 protein is CSARWDRWAFF.

About this clone itself: With the read ending 3 residues before the CDR3 end, the germline J gene is used to fill in that end. The gene calls are TRBV20-1 and TRBJ2-1; 12 bases align to TRBD2. Per the germline V gene, CDR1 is DFQATT and CDR2 is SNEGSKA (reference sequence). The CDR3 contains 16 residues. V lost 5 bases, J lost 6 bases, and 11 bases stayed unmatched. CDR3 sequence reads: CSAPGPLAGGANEQFF. The CDR3 bases that were read are TGCAGTGCTCCCGGACCTCTAGCGGGAGGGGCCAATGAG.

Regarding this clone: The read ends 3 residues before the CDR3 terminus; that terminus is restored from the germline J gene. The chain joins TRBV23-1 to TRBJ1-1, with TRBD1 as a possible D gene (5 bases). TRBV23-1 is marked as an open reading frame, function uncertain. This CDR3 is built from 18 residues. Deletions cut 0 bases from V and 0 bases from J, with 17 bases between. Partial CDR3 DNA: TGCGCCAGCAGTCAATCGGGGCAGGGCTTACTCTTGAACACTGAA. Translating it yields CASSQSGQGLLLNTE. The full-length CDR3 reads as CASSQSGQGLLLNTEAFF.

CDR3 sequence: CSAGRGVTTEAFF. The CDR3 DNA, read in part, is TGCAGCGCCGGACGGGGGGTGACCACTGAA. The chain combines TRBV29-1 with TRBJ1-1; TRBD1 might be the D (5 bases). The read ends 3 residues before the CDR3 terminus; that terminus is restored from the germline J gene. The CDR3 extends over 13 amino acids. Deletions cut 7 bases from V and 4 bases from J, with 16 bases between. The germline V gene encodes CDR1 SQVTM and CDR2 ANQGSEA. The full variable domain, its missing parts supplied by reference TRBV29-1 and TRBJ1-1, is SAVISQKPSRDICQRGTSLTIQCQVDSQVTMMFWYRQQPGQSLTLIATANQGSEATYESGFVIDKFPISRPNLTFSTLTVSNMSPEDSSIYLCSAGRGVTTEAFFGQGTRLTVV.

Details on this clone: Coverage ceases 3 residues before the CDR3 finishes, and the germline J gene fills in the end. The V gene is TRBV5-1, the J gene TRBJ2-5; 13 positions agree with TRBD2. Looked up from germline, CDR1 is SGHRS and CDR2 is YFSETQ. The junction had 4 bases not matched to a gene; V was cut back by 0 bases and J by 5 bases. The CDR3 contains 16 residues. The CDR3 region is CASSLGTSGGAETQYF. The sequenced part of the CDR3 DNA is TGCGCCAGCAGCTTGGGAACTAGCGGGGGGGCGGAGACC.

The covered CDR3 bases are TGCGCCAGCAGCTTGGATCAGGGGTCCACAGATACG. Protein product: CASSLDQGSTDT. The complete CDR3 reads CASSLDQGSTDTQYF. V is TRBV5-1 and J is TRBJ2-3; maybe TRBD1 (6 bases). The CDR3 extends 3 residues past the end of the read, so its final part is completed from the germline J gene. Looked up from germline, CDR1 is SGHRS and CDR2 is YFSETQ. This CDR3 contains 15 residues. Between the trimmed V and J ends, which lost 0 bases and 2 bases, there was a span of 10 bases.

About this clone: The read stops 3 residues short of the end of the CDR3; the missing end is completed from the germline J gene. This chain uses TRBV19 with TRBJ1-5; a weak D match, TRBD1 (5 bases). V was shortened by 3 bases and J by 5 bases, with 14 bases between the two germline ends. The germline CDR1 and CDR2 sequences are LNHDA and SQIVND (reference sequence). The CDR3 contains 15 residues. The CDR3 spells CASSMRRGGHQPQHF. The sequenced CDR3 bases are TGTGCCAGTAGTATGCGGAGGGGTGGTCATCAGCCC.

Regarding this clone: The read halts 3 residues ahead of the CDR3 end, with the missing end drawn from the germline J gene. The rearrangement joins TRBV20-1 to TRBJ2-1; 10 positions agree with TRBD2. Per the germline V gene, CDR1 is DFQATT and CDR2 is SNEGSKA (reference sequence). The CDR3 has 16 residues. V was pared by 5 bases and J by 3 bases, with 10 bases of the junction left unmatched. CDR3 DNA (partial): TGCAGTGCTGAGGGCCTTCTAGCGGGAGTCTACAATGAG. Its translation: CSAEGLLAGVYNE. The whole CDR3 protein is CSAEGLLAGVYNEQFF.